One sample yielded the 19 T cell receptor beta chains listed below, sequenced in a study of post-analysis software for immune sequencing data. The TCR beta cDNA libraries contained unique molecular identifiers. MiXCR was run by TCRdb on the PCR reads, yielding one entry per CDR3 protein. This sample has 600,000 to 750,000 distinct CDR3 sequences; around 64% occur once, and the top ten carry 10% to 12%. These receptors are not linked to any known antigen. Whole-study results and caveats: A few TRBV segments were significantly more frequent in patients than in controls. TRBV5-6, TRBV5-1 and TRBV20-1 were among these segments.

Sequenced sample: blood. Receptors were obtained from a girl between 2 and 10 years old with multiple sclerosis.

This clonotype was seen more than once but under ten times. The rearrangement links TRBV20-1 to TRBJ2-3; no firm D call. Germline-derived CDR1 and CDR2 are DFQATT and SNEGSKA (reference sequence). With 6 bases removed from V and 1 base from J, the gap between germline ends came to 8 bases. This CDR3 is 12 amino acids long. The CDR3 loop reads CSAVRGTDTQYF. CDR3 coding DNA: TGCAGTGCGGTCAGAGGCACAGATACGCAGTATTTT.

This rearrangement joins TRBV5-1 to TRBJ2-3; perhaps TRBD1 as D (6 bases). This CDR3 is built from 15 residues. Germline CDR1 is SGHRS and CDR2 is YFSETQ. V was pared by 2 bases and J by 4 bases, with 14 bases between. The CDR3 region is CASSFSAGAPDTQYF. Here the CDR3 DNA reads TGCGCCAGCAGCTTTTCGGCAGGGGCGCCAGATACGCAGTATTTT.

The V gene is TRBV6-2 or TRBV6-3, the J gene TRBJ2-5; D gene uncertain. V lost 1 base and J 5 bases, leaving 11 bases between the germline ends. Germline assignment: CDR1 MNHEY and CDR2 SVGEGT. The CDR3 length is 14 residues. CDR3 amino acids: CASSYYIISETQYF. CDR3 coding DNA: TGTGCCAGCAGTTACTACATTATTTCGGAGACCCAGTACTTC.

The chain has TRBV6-2 or TRBV6-3 and TRBJ2-3; 11 bases line up with TRBD2. V was clipped by 2 bases and J by 7 bases; unmatched bases: 17. The CDR3 consists of 19 residues. Germline V gives CDR1 MNHEY, CDR2 SVGEGT. CDR3: CASSYGVWVTGTSGYTQYF. CDR3 DNA: TGTGCCAGCAGTTACGGCGTCTGGGTGACCGGGACTAGCGGCTATACGCAGTATTTT.

The CDR3 DNA reads TGCAGCGTTGGGACAGCCGGTTACGAGCAGTACTTC. This encodes CSVGTAGYEQYF. This chain uses TRBV29-1 with TRBJ2-7; D is perhaps TRBD1 (6 bases). V was shortened by 4 bases and J by 4 bases, with 11 bases between the two germline ends. CDR1 and CDR2 (germline): SQVTM, ANQGSEA. The CDR3 is 12 amino acids.

The CDR3 reads CASSPGLSSGGPNNEQFF. The CDR3, as DNA: TGTGCCAGCAGCCCAGGCCTTTCTAGCGGGGGGCCTAACAATGAGCAGTTCTTC. The chain links TRBV7-7 to TRBJ2-1; 11 nucleotides align to TRBD2. Germline V gene lookup returns CDR1 SSHAT and CDR2 FNYEAQ (reference sequence). J gave up 5 bases and V 5 bases, and 14 bases lay outside the gene matches. The CDR3 is made up of 18 amino acids. Looking up the rest from reference TRBV7-7 and TRBJ2-1 gives the full variable domain: GAGVSQSPRYKVTKRGQDVTLRCDPISSHATLYWYQQALGQGPEFLTYFNYEAQPDKSGLPSDRFSAERPEGSISTLTIQRTEQRDSAMYRCASSPGLSSGGPNNEQFFGPGTRLTVL.

V and J are TRBV20-1 and TRBJ2-2, with 10 bases aligning to TRBD2. The junction had 10 bases not matched to a gene; V was cut back by 4 bases and J by 5 bases. The CDR3 sequence is 16 residues long. The germline V gene has CDR1 DFQATT and CDR2 SNEGSKA (reference sequence). DNA of the CDR3: TGCAGTGCTACGATAGCGGGAGGTATGGAGACCGGGGAGCTGTTTTTT. This translates into CSATIAGGMETGELFF.

J is TRBJ2-6 and V is TRBV29-1; D may be TRBD1 (6 bases). CDR3 length: 16 amino acids. Trimming took 5 bases from V and 1 from J, leaving 15 bases between them. Germline V gives CDR1 SQVTM, CDR2 ANQGSEA. The CDR3, as DNA: TGCAGCGTTCCGGAACAGGGCTCTTCTGGGGCCAACGTCCTGACTTTC. Residues: CSVPEQGSSGANVLTF.

This sequence joins TRBV29-1 and TRBJ2-3, with D hard to call. From germline, CDR1 is SQVTM and CDR2 ANQGSEA. Trimming shortened V by 0 bases and J by 4 bases, and 5 bases separated the two germline ends. This CDR3 comprises 12 residues. The CDR3: CSVEDLPDTQYF. The CDR3, as DNA: TGCAGCGTTGAAGATCTACCAGATACGCAGTATTTT.

This clonotype was counted between two and nine times. This chain uses TRBV12-3 or TRBV12-4 with TRBJ1-2; a possible D gene is TRBD1 (5 bases). The CDR3 length is 14 residues. Trimming cost V 6 bases and J 2 bases, with 13 bases left between them. The CDR3 nucleotides read TGTGCCAGCAGCGGGTCAGGGCTCAACTATGGCTACACCTTC. This codes for CASSGSGLNYGYTF.

This rearrangement joins TRBV25-1 to TRBJ1-5; tentatively, D is TRBD1 (5 bases). The CDR3 runs 18 residues. Between the trimmed V and J ends, which lost 2 bases and 2 bases, there was a span of 19 bases. Germline V gene sequence: CDR1 MGHDK, CDR2 SYGVNS. The CDR3 nucleotides read TGTGCCAGCAGTGAAGGGTCAGGGCTCACCCTAGGCAATCAGCCCCAGCATTTT. Protein: CASSEGSGLTLGNQPQHF. Complete variable domain (other parts from reference TRBV25-1 and TRBJ1-5): EADIYQTPRYLVIGTGKKITLECSQTMGHDKMYWYQQDPGMELHLIHYSYGVNSTEKGDLSSESTVSRIRTEHFPLTLESARPSHTSQYLCASSEGSGLTLGNQPQHFGDGTRLSIL.

V is TRBV29-1 and J is TRBJ2-7; 10 bases line up with TRBD2. This CDR3 contains 14 residues. Losses at the gene ends were 4 bases for V and 2 bases for J; bases not matched to a gene: 5. The V gene's germline CDR1 is SQVTM and CDR2 ANQGSEA. CDR3 in DNA: TGCAGCGTTGGTCGGACTAGCGGAACCTACGAGCAGTACTTC. Translated: CSVGRTSGTYEQYF.

This sequence joins TRBV20-1 and TRBJ1-1; D unresolved. This CDR3 comprises 15 residues. V dropped 0 bases and J dropped 3 bases, with 14 bases sitting between them. Germline lookup yields CDR1 DFQATT and CDR2 SNEGSKA (reference sequence). CDR3: CSARDVWVGDTEAFF. CDR3 DNA: TGCAGTGCTAGAGATGTGTGGGTTGGGGACACTGAAGCTTTCTTT.

This sequence joins TRBV6-1 and TRBJ2-1, with TRBD1 matching 11 bases. The better agreement between TRBJ2-7 and the DNA end casts doubt on the J call. CDR1 and CDR2 (germline): MNHNS, SASEGT. The CDR3 is 15 residues long. The CDR3 sequence: CASRPPGTGGYEQYF. DNA for the CDR3: TGTGCCAGCAGGCCCCCCGGGACAGGGGGCTACGAGCAGTACTTC.

This chain uses TRBV6-5 with TRBJ1-6; D gene ambiguous. This CDR3 is built from 13 residues. Germline V lookup: CDR1 MNHEY, CDR2 SVGAGI. V gave up 2 bases and J gave up 8 bases, with 7 bases separating them. The CDR3 region has the DNA TGTGCCAGCAGTTACGGAAAATATTCACCCCTCCACTTT. It specifies CASSYGKYSPLHF.

This clonotype occurred a few times. V is TRBV6-6 and J is TRBJ2-3; 7 positions match TRBD1. There are 15 residues in the CDR3. Looked up from germline, CDR1 is MNHNY and CDR2 is SVGAGI (reference sequence). V trimming: 5 bases; J trimming: 3 bases; junction bases outside the gene matches: 8. The CDR3 DNA sequence: TGTGCCAGCAGTCTCACGGGACAGTTGACAGATACGCAGTATTTT. Residues: CASSLTGQLTDTQYF.

The rearrangement joins TRBV12-3 or TRBV12-4 to TRBJ1-6; D is unclear. V gave up 3 bases and J gave up 4 bases, with 10 bases separating them. This CDR3 comprises 15 residues. CDR3 coding DNA: TGTGCCAGCAGTTTGTGGGGAGTTTATAATTCACCCCTCCACTTT. Protein sequence: CASSLWGVYNSPLHF.

The chain uses TRBV9 and TRBJ2-1; 11 nucleotides match TRBD2. The CDR3 runs to 15 residues. Germline lookup yields CDR1 SGDLS and CDR2 YYNGEE. The junction had 6 bases not matched to a gene; V was cut back by 6 bases and J by 4 bases. The CDR3 is CASTPGLAVYNEQFF. CDR3 nucleotides: TGTGCCAGCACCCCGGGACTAGCGGTTTACAATGAGCAGTTCTTC.

The chain joins TRBV29-1 to TRBJ2-2; 12 nucleotides match TRBD1. The ends lost 4 bases at V and 6 bases at J; junction bases unmatched: 9. This CDR3 region has 16 residues. Germline V gene data show CDR1 as SQVTM and CDR2 as ANQGSEA. The CDR3 reads CSVGDRGLGTAGELFF. The CDR3 DNA sequence: TGCAGCGTTGGGGACAGGGGGCTTGGAACGGCCGGGGAGCTGTTTTTT.